This T cell receptor beta chain was identified during a study of blood T cell repertoires in COVID-19 (dated by TCRdb to between 2020 and 2021). Looking at the study overall: The collaborator samples originated in the United States, Italy and Spain and spanned the acute and convalescent phases of COVID-19. The material from the prospective study consisted of cDNA or gDNA derived from T cells, B-cell-depleted T cells, or PBMCs. Subjects who had been exposed to COVID-19, were actively infected with it, or had recovered from it provided the deeply sampled blood TCRbeta repertoires that made up the dataset. A freely available public database, intended as a resource for researchers studying the immune response to SARS-CoV-2, is where the repertoires were released. The samples were drawn from the first 160 participants of the ongoing ImmuneRACE study and from about 1,200 subjects provided by 6 global collaborators. The sample metadata nearly always contained a de-identified subject ID, COVID-19 status, age in years and sex. Where available, HLA class I and class II types were taken from metadata supplied by the sample provider and were not determined by assay-based typing. The study at large found these results: Clinical and demographic metadata were provided uncurated, with the amount varying by source and participant.

Comments on this clone: Its antigen target is currently unknown. Base qualities are missing; no much larger clone stands one base away.

The immunoSEQ Assay, a bias-controlled multiplex PCR, was used to amplify TCRbeta CDR3 regions from genomic DNA. From the authors' description of their analysis: The number of nucleated cells in each sample was estimated from the amplification of reference gene primers within the assay. To quantify the absolute abundance of each unique TCRbeta CDR3 rearrangement, sequence reads were collapsed and filtered. For each sample, productive Simpson clonality was calculated as the square root of Simpson's diversity index across productive rearrangements. TCRdb provides this immuneACCESS table in a form limited to in-frame rearrangements. Some clones are lacking; in checked studies, under half of them reflect an unresolved V gene, and why the rest are absent is not known. V and J calls and clone size are copied from that table; D and trimming were computed from the DNA. The sample profile shows 130,000 to 150,000 clones; roughly 85% of them were found once. Roughly 8% of the sample comes from the top ten.

At one collaborating source in Seattle, patients were enrolled during active infection and were followed longitudinally through the course of disease. Each collaborating institution followed its own protocols to collect whole blood in K2EDTA tubes. For TCRbeta analysis, collaborator samples were shipped as frozen whole blood, as isolated PBMCs, or as DNA extracted from either sample type. V loses 6 bases of germline sequence and J loses 5 bases, and the interval between the two ends is 13 bases. Including the terminal cysteine and phenylalanine, the CDR3 comprises 13 residues. Kept here is only the CDR3 DNA, which spans 39 bases and is read in frame from base 1. The germline V gene (reference sequence) supplies CDR1 LNHDA and CDR2 SQIVND.

Sequences were obtained from peripheral blood. The V gene is TRBV19 and the J gene is TRBJ2-5, and possibly TRBD2, on 5 matching bases. This clonotype was obtained from a woman between 55 and 75 years old with COVID-19, enrolled during active disease. The CDR3 in this case is CASSPTGEETQYF. Read as DNA, the sequence is TGTGCCAGTAGCCCCACCGGGGAGGAGACCCAGTACTTC. Outside the CDR3, residues come from the reference TRBV19 and TRBJ2-5 proteins, so the full variable domain is: DGGITQSPKYLFRKEGQNVTLSCEQNLNHDAMYWYRQDPGQGLRLIYYSQIVNDFQKGDIAEGYSVSREKKESFPLTVTSAQKNPTAFYLCASSPTGEETQYFGPGTRLLVL.